This T cell receptor beta chain was profiled in a study of blood T cell dynamics during melanoma immunotherapy. Sequencing used immunoSEQ multiplex PCR; TCRdb keeps in-frame clones, though not all of them. The sample yields 13,000 or so clones, just under 90% seen once. Between the trimmed V and J ends, which lost 4 bases and 4 bases, there was a span of 12 bases. CDR1 is SGHKS, CDR2 YYEKEE, per germline (reference sequence). The CDR3 totals 14 residues. Indicated time point: pre-treatment baseline. This clone was found once. Here the sequenced sample was blood, taken from a patient treated with checkpoint blockade. This TCR derives from a human donor with melanoma. The chain recombines TRBV5-5 with TRBJ1-5, with D possibly TRBD1 on 5 matching bases. CDR3: CASSQGNGNQPQHF. As DNA, the CDR3 is TGTGCCAGCAGCCAGGGAAACGGTAATCAGCCCCAGCATTTT.